The 29 T cell receptor beta chains reported below all come from one sample, sequenced in a study of PD-1 blockade in classical Hodgkin lymphoma. The repertoire was sequenced with immunoSEQ multiplex PCR; TCRdb's copy has only in-frame clones and lacks some. Among approximately 20,000 clones listed, 80% were seen once. Time point denoted: cycle 4 day 1 (C4D1), after around six weeks of nivolumab. Every patient experienced relapse after autologous stem cell transplantation, and brentuximab vedotin exposure varied. Sequencing used peripheral blood mononuclear cells (PBMCs), obtained before the fourth cycle of nivolumab. The receptors were sampled from a human donor with classical Hodgkin lymphoma.

The table lists this clone with a count of one. V usage is TRBV4-1 and J usage is TRBJ2-1; 9 bases are shared with TRBD2. Per the germline V gene, CDR1 is MGHRA and CDR2 is YSYEKL. CDR3 size: 16 residues. V dropped 0 bases and J dropped 4; count of bases not matched to a gene: 4. CDR3 DNA sequence: TGCGCCAGCAGCCAAGAGGGTAGCGGGGGATACAATGAGCAGTTCTTC. Residues: CASSQEGSGGYNEQFF.

This clone occurred a few times. The chain couples TRBV13 to TRBJ2-5; D is possibly TRBD2 (6 bases). V lost 4 bases, J lost 9 bases, and 21 bases lay in between. The germline gives CDR1 PRHDT, CDR2 FYEKMQ (reference sequence). The CDR3 loop spans 15 amino acids. The CDR3 region is CASSSRRDLTPAQYF. CDR3 nucleotides: TGTGCCAGCAGCTCCCGCCGGGACTTAACCCCGGCCCAGTACTTC. Full variable domain (rest looked up from reference TRBV13 and TRBJ2-5): AAGVIQSPRHLIKEKRETATLKCYPIPRHDTVYWYQQGPGQDPQFLISFYEKMQSDKGSIPDRFSAQQFSDYHSELNMSSLELGDSALYFCASSSRRDLTPAQYFGPGTRLLVL.

This chain connects TRBV6-5 to TRBJ2-5; D might be TRBD1 (6 bases). CDR1 MNHEY and CDR2 SVGAGI come from the germline V gene. CDR3 length: 15 amino acids. Deletions cut 5 bases from V and 2 bases from J, with 15 bases between. This CDR3 is CASSTPRGRQETQYF. CDR3 sequence (DNA): TGTGCCAGCAGTACGCCCAGGGGTCGACAAGAGACCCAGTACTTC.

This clone came up a few times. The chain uses TRBV10-1 and TRBJ1-5; TRBD1 is a possible D gene (6 bases). V was clipped by 1 base and J by 4 bases, with 11 bases between them. The germline V gene has CDR1 WNHNN and CDR2 SYGVQD (reference sequence). This CDR3 contains 15 residues. The CDR3, as DNA: TGCGCCAGCAGTGAGTTATGGGGGGCAAATCAGCCCCAGCATTTT. Translation gives CASSELWGANQPQHF.

This chain uses TRBV18 with TRBJ2-6; D may be TRBD2 (6 bases). The CDR3 covers 17 residues. Germline values: CDR1 KGHSH, CDR2 LQKENI. Trimming removed 1 base at V and 0 bases at J, with 10 bases between. This CDR3 is CASSPRQGGSGANVLTF. The DNA of the CDR3 is TGTGCCAGCTCACCACGCCAGGGAGGCTCTGGGGCCAACGTCCTGACTTTC.

The chain combines TRBV9 with TRBJ1-2, with TRBD1 matching 11 bases. V was pared by 0 bases and J by 10 bases, with 8 bases of the junction left unmatched. Germline CDR1 reads SGDLS; CDR2 reads YYNGEE. The CDR3 runs to 15 residues. CDR3 amino acids: CASSVADRGPQPYTF. The CDR3, as DNA: TGTGCCAGCAGCGTAGCGGACAGGGGGCCCCAGCCCTACACCTTC.

This chain connects TRBV13 to TRBJ2-7; no clear D gene. The CDR3 has 11 amino acids. V was shortened by 6 bases and J by 2 bases, with 5 bases between the two germline ends. Germline CDR1 reads PRHDT; CDR2 reads FYEKMQ (reference sequence). The CDR3 sequence is CASRVAYEQYF. CDR3 DNA: TGTGCCAGCAGGGTGGCCTACGAGCAGTACTTC.

DNA for the CDR3: TGTGCCAGCAGCTATAAAGGGGTAGCGGGGGGTGTCGGGGAGCTGTTTTTT. Amino acids: CASSYKGVAGGVGELFF. The rearrangement links TRBV11-2 to TRBJ2-2; 10 bases match TRBD2. Germline CDR1 is SGHAT and CDR2 is FQNNGV. V shed 4 bases, J shed 7 bases, and the junction held 12 bases outside the gene matches. The CDR3 is 17 residues long.

This clone was detected a few times. V gene TRBV12-5 combines with J gene TRBJ2-1; 9 positions match TRBD1. V dropped 7 bases and J dropped 5; count of bases not matched to a gene: 6. Germline loops: CDR1 LGHNT, CDR2 FRNRAP. CDR3 length: 14 residues. The CDR3 protein is CASEDRGKDNEQFF. CDR3 DNA sequence: TGTGCTAGTGAGGACAGGGGAAAGGACAATGAGCAGTTCTTC.

The gene calls are TRBV25-1 and TRBJ2-2; D is uncertain. V lost 7 bases and J lost 0, with 6 bases in between. The germline CDR1 and CDR2 sequences are MGHDK and SYGVNS. The CDR3 has 13 residues. CDR3 bases: TGTGCCAGCACGTTTGCGAACACCGGGGAGCTGTTTTTT. Protein sequence: CASTFANTGELFF.

The chain employs TRBV19 and TRBJ2-2; D gene unclear. The V gene lost 3 bases and the J gene lost 6 bases, with 14 bases spanning the gap. Germline V CDR1 and CDR2: LNHDA, SQIVND (reference sequence). This CDR3 is 15 amino acids long. The CDR3 spells CASSITSVYPGELFF. CDR3 coding DNA: TGTGCCAGTAGTATCACCAGCGTCTATCCCGGGGAGCTGTTTTTT.

The chain recombines TRBV19 with TRBJ2-2, with 9 bases matching TRBD1. With V trimmed by 3 bases and J by 1 base, 6 bases remained unmatched. The germline V gene encodes CDR1 LNHDA and CDR2 SQIVND (reference sequence). This CDR3 is 17 amino acids long. For the CDR3, the DNA is TGTGCCAGTAGTATCCGGAGGACAGGGGTGAACACCGGGGAGCTGTTTTTT. Its protein is CASSIRRTGVNTGELFF.

This sequence joins TRBV19 and TRBJ2-5; D possibly uses TRBD1 or TRBD2 (5 bases each). V was clipped by 3 bases and J by 2 bases, with 13 bases between them. This CDR3 is 15 amino acids long. CDR1 and CDR2 from the germline V gene are LNHDA and SQIVND (reference sequence). The CDR3 loop is CASSMTGTKQETQYF. Here the CDR3 DNA reads TGTGCCAGTAGTATGACCGGGACGAAGCAAGAGACCCAGTACTTC.

This chain connects TRBV19 to TRBJ1-4; 7 positions agree with TRBD1. Looked up from germline, CDR1 is LNHDA and CDR2 is SQIVND (reference sequence). The CDR3 sequence is 16 residues long. Trimming removed 6 bases from V and 8 bases from J; junction bases left unmatched: 15. The CDR3 spells CASSKPRTGTVEKLFF. Written as DNA, the CDR3 is TGTGCCAGTAGCAAACCGAGGACAGGAACAGTCGAAAAACTGTTTTTT.

The rearrangement uses TRBV9 and TRBJ2-2, with D perhaps being TRBD1 or TRBD2 (5 bases each). This CDR3 is 16 amino acids long. The V and J ends lost 0 bases and 4 bases respectively, with 13 bases between them. Germline V CDR1 and CDR2: SGDLS, YYNGEE. The CDR3 region has the DNA TGTGCCAGCAGCGTAGCTCTAGGGACCGCCACCGGGGAGCTGTTTTTT. It is translated as CASSVALGTATGELFF. Drawing the rest from reference TRBV9 and TRBJ2-2, the complete variable domain is DSGVTQTPKHLITATGQRVTLRCSPRSGDLSVYWYQQSLDQGLQFLIQYYNGEERAKGNILERFSAQQFPDLHSELNLSSLELGDSALYFCASSVALGTATGELFFGEGSRLTVL.

The gene calls are TRBV4-3 and TRBJ2-3; D possibly matches TRBD1 or TRBD2 (5 bases each). The CDR3 is 18 residues long. V lost 0 bases and J 3 bases, leaving 19 bases between the germline ends. Germline lookup yields CDR1 LGHNA and CDR2 YSLEER. CDR3: CASSQDSSGQGVTDTQYF. The CDR3 DNA follows: TGCGCCAGCAGCCAAGATTCCTCGGGGCAGGGCGTGACAGATACGCAGTATTTT.

This chain links TRBV7-9 with TRBJ1-4; 8 nucleotides align to TRBD1. J gave up 0 bases and V 0 bases, and 6 bases lay outside the gene matches. The CDR3 runs to 18 residues. In germline, CDR1 is SEHNR, CDR2 FQNEAQ (reference sequence). The CDR3 DNA follows: TGTGCCAGCAGCTTAGCCTGGGACAGGTCCGCAACTAATGAAAAACTGTTTTTT. Protein: CASSLAWDRSATNEKLFF.

The CDR3 loop reads CASSLWGSDTQYF. DNA for the CDR3: TGTGCCAGCAGCTTATGGGGCAGCGATACGCAGTATTTT. J is TRBJ2-3 and V is TRBV11-2; D might be TRBD1 (5 bases). This CDR3 spans 13 amino acids. Germline CDR1 and CDR2: SGHAT and FQNNGV. V was pared by 2 bases and J by 6 bases, with 9 bases between.

This chain connects TRBV7-6 to TRBJ2-3, with 11 bases fitting TRBD1. This CDR3 region has 17 residues. J was trimmed by 0 bases and V by 5 bases; bases with no gene match: 7. Germline CDR1 and CDR2: SGHVS and FNYEAQ. The CDR3 nucleotides read TGTGCCAGCAGCAAAGGGACAGGGGGTCCTAGCACAGATACGCAGTATTTT. This gives the protein CASSKGTGGPSTDTQYF.

The chain has TRBV18 and TRBJ2-2; 9 nucleotides agree with TRBD1. The CDR3 is 16 amino acids. The V gene end was trimmed by 3 bases and the J gene end by 0 bases; junction bases not matched to a gene: 2. Germline-derived CDR1 and CDR2 are KGHSH and LQKENI. The CDR3 protein is CASSPGTGPNTGELFF. The CDR3 DNA sequence: TGTGCCAGCTCACCCGGGACAGGGCCGAACACCGGGGAGCTGTTTTTT.

The rearrangement uses TRBV6-6 and TRBJ1-4, with unresolved D. The CDR3 covers 14 residues. Germline lookup yields CDR1 MNHNY and CDR2 SVGAGI (reference sequence). V was pared by 3 bases and J by 0 bases, with 5 bases between. Here the CDR3 reads CASSYDTTNEKLFF. Here the CDR3 DNA reads TGTGCCAGCAGTTATGATACAACTAATGAAAAACTGTTTTTT.

The chain is built from TRBV25-1 and TRBJ1-1; no firm D call. Trimming removed 2 bases from V and 5 bases from J, with 15 bases in between. The CDR3 extends over 15 amino acids. Germline lookup yields CDR1 MGHDK and CDR2 SYGVNS. Here the CDR3 DNA reads TGTGCCAGCAGTGAACCGACTCCTTTGGGGACTGAAGCTTTCTTT. It codes for CASSEPTPLGTEAFF.

This chain connects TRBV7-9 to TRBJ1-2; a weak D match, TRBD1 (6 bases). Trimming shortened V by 1 base and J by 4 bases, and 10 bases separated the two germline ends. Germline V CDR1 and CDR2: SEHNR, FQNEAQ (reference sequence). The CDR3 is 14 residues long. The CDR3 DNA is TGTGCCAGCAGCTTAGACGGGGGCGCCTATGGCTACACCTTC. Residues: CASSLDGGAYGYTF.

V and J are TRBV7-9 and TRBJ2-7; D is possibly TRBD1 or TRBD2 (5 bases each). Germline V lookup: CDR1 SEHNR, CDR2 FQNEAQ (reference sequence). V gave up 5 bases and J gave up 3 bases, with 23 bases separating them. This CDR3 has 17 amino acids. The CDR3 DNA follows: TGTGCCAGCAGCCCTTCCGGGACCCCCACCCACATCTACGAGCAGTACGTC. Protein sequence: CASSPSGTPTHIYEQYV.

This chain connects TRBV5-1 to TRBJ2-7; 15 nucleotides agree with TRBD2. After removal of 0 bases from V and 12 bases from J, the junction contained 4 bases not matched to a gene. The length of the CDR3 is 14 residues. Germline V lookup: CDR1 SGHRS, CDR2 YFSETQ. This CDR3 reads CASSLGTSGGAAYV. The CDR3 DNA reads as TGCGCCAGCAGCTTGGGGACTAGCGGGGGGGCCGCGTACGTC.

DNA of the CDR3: TGTGCCAGCAGTTACGCAAACACCATATATTTT. Residues: CASSYANTIYF. The chain couples TRBV6-5 to TRBJ1-3; no definite D call. CDR3 length: 11 amino acids. Trimming shortened V by 2 bases and J by 6 bases, and 2 bases separated the two germline ends. The V gene's germline CDR1 is MNHEY and CDR2 SVGAGI.

The genes are TRBV5-4 and TRBJ2-2; 7 bases are a match to TRBD1. The V and J ends lost 2 bases and 3 bases, in that order; junction bases with no gene match: 4. The CDR3 has 15 amino acids. Germline CDR1 SGHNT, CDR2 YYREEE (reference sequence). The CDR3 loop is CASSFFDRDTGELFF. The CDR3 DNA sequence: TGTGCCAGCAGCTTTTTCGACAGGGACACCGGGGAGCTGTTTTTT.

This clone was seen more than once but under ten times. The chain carries TRBV4-1 and TRBJ1-6, with D hard to call. The V gene's germline CDR1 is MGHRA and CDR2 YSYEKL. CDR3 length: 14 amino acids. Deletions cut 0 bases from V and 8 bases from J, with 8 bases between. CDR3 amino acids: CASSQERPHSPLHF. For the CDR3, the DNA is TGCGCCAGCAGCCAAGAGAGGCCCCATTCACCCCTCCACTTT.

This chain joins TRBV18 and TRBJ2-2; no reliable D call. The CDR3 sequence is 17 residues long. The germline gives CDR1 KGHSH, CDR2 LQKENI. Trimming took off 0 bases at V and 2 bases at J, with 13 bases between the two ends. CDR3 sequence (DNA): TGTGCCAGCTCACCACCCTCTAATGGGGTAAACACCGGGGAGCTGTTTTTT. This encodes CASSPPSNGVNTGELFF.